These T cell receptor beta chains were read from a single sample in a study of blood T cell repertoires in COVID-19. Produced via immunoSEQ multiplex PCR; TCRdb's table is partial and in-frame only. This table has about 94,000 clones, about 80% appearing once. The sequenced material came from peripheral blood. These TCRs come from a man aged 55 to 69 with acute or convalescent COVID-19. Both conserved end residues are part of each CDR3. Each record gives: J gene, V gene, clone size, D gene, CDR3 protein, CDR3 DNA. A D gene is named only where the DNA matches it firmly. Clone size is shown for a subset of rows, as once, few, many or a class of expanded clone.

TRBJ2-5 TRBV9 NA TRBD2 CASSLGGAEETQYF TGTGCCAGCAGTCTCGGGGGGGCCGAGGAGACCCAGTACTTC
TRBJ2-2 TRBV19 NA NA CASNIANTGELFF TGTGCCAGTAACATCGCGAACACCGGGGAGCTGTTTTTT
TRBJ1-1 TRBV5-6 NA NA CASSFGPAGTEAFF TGTGCCAGCAGCTTCGGGCCGGCGGGCACTGAAGCTTTCTTT
TRBJ2-1 TRBV14 NA TRBD1 CASSSRTGAYNEQFF TGTGCCAGCAGCTCGAGGACAGGGGCTTACAATGAGCAGTTCTTC
TRBJ2-3 TRBV7-2 NA NA CASSSGYLTDTQYF TGTGCCAGCAGTTCAGGTTATCTCACAGATACGCAGTATTTT
TRBJ2-5 TRBV7-2 NA NA CASSLVGSGGLIQETQYF TGTGCCAGCAGCTTAGTTGGTAGTGGGGGGTTGATCCAAGAGACCCAGTACTTC
TRBJ1-1 TRBV7-2 NA TRBD1 CASSFAGGSTEAFF TGTGCCAGCAGCTTCGCAGGGGGGAGCACTGAAGCTTTCTTT
TRBJ1-1 TRBV27 NA TRBD1 CASRRTTGAGTEAFF TGTGCCAGCAGGAGAACAACAGGGGCCGGCACTGAAGCTTTCTTT
TRBJ2-5 TRBV4-1 NA TRBD2 CASSQSRLAGAQETQYF TGCGCCAGCAGCCAATCGCGACTAGCGGGGGCACAAGAGACCCAGTACTTC
TRBJ1-2 TRBV6-5 NA TRBD1 CASFDRVTYGYTF TGTGCCAGCTTCGACAGGGTTACCTATGGCTACACCTTC
TRBJ2-1 TRBV6-4 few TRBD1 CASSNTGARDEQFF TGTGCCAGCAGCAATACAGGGGCAAGGGATGAGCAGTTCTTC
TRBJ1-5 TRBV25-1 NA NA CASSETTGTLQHF TGTGCCAGCAGTGAGACTACCGGGACTCTACAGCATTTT
TRBJ1-5 TRBV18 NA NA CASSPRYLGGRGNQPQHF TGTGCCAGCTCACCTCGATACCTTGGGGGGAGAGGCAATCAGCCCCAGCATTTT
TRBJ1-2 TRBV11-2 NA NA CASSAGRVNYGYTF TGTGCCAGCAGCGCGGGACGGGTTAACTATGGCTACACCTTC
TRBJ1-1 TRBV9 NA NA CASSPAHPGSGNTEAFF TGTGCCAGCAGCCCTGCGCATCCCGGATCGGGGAACACTGAAGCTTTCTTT
TRBJ1-5 TRBV19 few NA CASSIVLSNQPQHF TGTGCCAGTAGTATAGTCCTTAGCAATCAGCCCCAGCATTTT
TRBJ2-1 TRBV2 NA TRBD1 CASSGLDRGRWHEQFF TGTGCCAGCAGTGGCCTGGACAGGGGGCGCTGGCATGAGCAGTTCTTC
TRBJ1-1 TRBV7-3 once TRBD1 CASSHRGLGEAFF TGTGCCAGCAGCCACAGGGGGCTGGGTGAAGCTTTCTTT
TRBJ2-2 TRBV5-1 NA NA CASSLAGPVMMTGELFF TGCGCCAGCAGCTTAGCTGGGCCGGTAATGATGACCGGGGAGCTGTTTTTT
TRBJ1-1 TRBV7-2 NA TRBD1 CASSLGQGAGTEAFF TGTGCCAGCAGCCTGGGACAGGGGGCTGGCACTGAAGCTTTCTTT
TRBJ1-1 TRBV5-1 NA NA CASSLGAGQNTEAFF TGCGCCAGCAGCTTGGGAGCAGGTCAGAACACTGAAGCTTTCTTT
TRBJ1-2 TRBV30 NA TRBD1 CAWSPTGNYGYTF TGTGCCTGGAGTCCGACAGGGAACTATGGCTACACCTTC
TRBJ2-5 TRBV3-1/TRBV3-2 NA NA CASSQAQAQETQYF TGTGCCAGCAGCCAAGCACAGGCCCAAGAGACCCAGTACTTC
TRBJ2-7 TRBV5-4 NA TRBD1 CASSLGDRSSYEQYF TGTGCCAGCAGCTTGGGGGACAGGAGCTCCTACGAGCAGTACTTC
TRBJ1-5 TRBV6-6 NA NA CASSPRWQPQHF TGTGCCAGCAGTCCTAGATGGCAGCCCCAGCATTTT
TRBJ1-6 TRBV19 NA NA CASRGERYNSPLHF TGTGCCAGTAGAGGAGAGCGTTATAATTCACCCCTCCACTTT
TRBJ1-1 TRBV9 NA NA CASSPGQMLNTEAFF TGTGCCAGCAGTCCGGGACAAATGCTGAACACTGAAGCTTTCTTT
TRBJ1-5 TRBV27 NA TRBD1 CASSFDRGNQPQHF TGTGCCAGCAGTTTCGACAGGGGCAATCAGCCCCAGCATTTT
TRBJ1-2 TRBV29-1 NA NA CSVEGPTAGANYGYTF TGCAGCGTTGAAGGCCCCACAGCGGGAGCAAACTATGGCTACACCTTC
TRBJ1-5 TRBV6-2/TRBV6-3 NA NA CASRPPRTASNQPQHF TGTGCCAGCAGACCTCCCAGGACAGCTAGCAATCAGCCCCAGCATTTT
TRBJ2-7 TRBV11-2 NA NA CASSLSPGEGEQYF TGTGCCAGCAGCTTAAGTCCAGGGGAAGGCGAGCAGTACTTC
TRBJ1-5 TRBV19 NA TRBD1 CASSPRTGGVNQPQHF TGTGCCAGTAGTCCTAGGACAGGGGGCGTTAATCAGCCCCAGCATTTT
TRBJ1-2 TRBV4-3 few NA CASSQDYQAHYGYTF TGCGCCAGCAGCCAAGATTACCAGGCCCACTATGGCTACACCTTC
TRBJ1-4 TRBV19 NA NA CASSPYGITNEKLFF TGTGCCAGTAGTCCCTACGGGATAACTAATGAAAAACTGTTTTTT
TRBJ1-1 TRBV12-5 NA TRBD1 CASGLVVGAGGTEAFF TGTGCTAGTGGTTTGGTAGTTGGGGCAGGGGGCACTGAAGCTTTCTTT
TRBJ2-1 TRBV10-3 NA NA CAIRGAGRGANNEQFF TGTGCCATCAGGGGCGCAGGCCGCGGGGCGAACAATGAGCAGTTCTTC
TRBJ2-5 TRBV15 NA TRBD2 CATSTGGQETQYF TGTGCCACCAGCACCGGGGGGCAAGAGACCCAGTACTTC
TRBJ1-2 TRBV5-1 NA TRBD1 CASSPSGQGAYYGYTF TGCGCCAGCAGCCCGAGTGGGCAGGGGGCTTACTATGGCTACACCTTC
TRBJ2-1 TRBV5-6 NA TRBD2 CASSKRLAETYNEQFF TGTGCCAGCAGCAAGAGACTAGCGGAGACCTACAATGAGCAGTTCTTC
TRBJ2-2 TRBV6-1 NA NA CASRESGTGNTGELFF TGTGCCAGCAGGGAAAGCGGGACAGGGAACACCGGGGAGCTGTTTTTT
TRBJ2-7 TRBV7-9 NA NA CASSLRGQSSYEQYF TGTGCCAGCAGTCTTAGGGGCCAGAGCTCCTACGAGCAGTACTTC
TRBJ2-1 TRBV6-5 NA NA CASSKRHSSYNEQFF TGTGCCAGCAGTAAAAGACATAGCTCCTACAATGAGCAGTTCTTC
TRBJ1-1 TRBV7-8 few NA CASSLVFREGTEAFF TGTGCCAGCAGCTTAGTATTCAGGGAAGGGACTGAAGCTTTCTTT
TRBJ2-2 TRBV6-5 NA TRBD1 CASTPGTGGAGELFF TGTGCCAGCACCCCCGGGACAGGGGGAGCCGGGGAGCTGTTTTTT
TRBJ1-4 TRBV30 NA TRBD1 CAWSAVRRGLNEKLFF TGTGCCTGGAGTGCCGTCCGCAGGGGGCTAAATGAAAAACTGTTTTTT
TRBJ1-1 TRBV30 NA TRBD1 CAWSFMGQGGTEAFF TGTGCCTGGAGTTTTATGGGACAGGGGGGCACTGAAGCTTTCTTT
TRBJ2-5 TRBV10-3 NA NA CAISEGLQGTQYF TGTGCCATCAGTGAGGGGCTCCAAGGGACCCAGTACTTC
TRBJ1-1 TRBV4-1 once TRBD1 CASSQDRVGRGEAFF TGCGCCAGCAGCCAAGATAGAGTCGGCAGGGGGGAAGCTTTCTTT
TRBJ1-1 TRBV18 NA TRBD1 CASSHTDRVSTEAFF TGTGCCAGCTCACATACGGACAGGGTTTCCACTGAAGCTTTCTTT